This T cell receptor beta chain was retrieved from a study of monozygotic twins with cystic fibrosis. Study context: Libraries were built from around 3 micrograms of fragmented DNA using around 15 PCR cycles. Notes on the study in general: Clonality was generally low (median about 0.0097), higher in the most severe patients. Co-twins had the most similar V usage for 13 of 16 pairs, J for 8. Nucleotide-identical clonotype sharing was significantly higher within monozygotic CF twin pairs than between unrelated CF individuals.

Generated by immunoSEQ multiplex PCR, the TCRdb table keeps only in-frame clones and is missing some. The table has about 7,500 clones, approximately 93% seen once. Of note for this clone: The antigen remains unidentified.

Sequencing was performed on blood. This receptor was identified in a boy aged 2 to 10 with cystic fibrosis.

DNA for the CDR3: TGTGCCAGCAGCCAAGATGGGATTACGTATGGCTACACCTTC. This gives the protein CASSQDGITYGYTF. This sequence joins TRBV14 and TRBJ1-2; D is ambiguous. Trimming took off 0 bases at V and 5 bases at J, with 10 bases between the two ends. CDR3 size: 14 residues. Germline V gene data show CDR1 as SGHDN and CDR2 as FVKESK.